The 2 T cell receptor beta chains below all came from one sample that was sequenced in a study of CD8+ T cells in alopecia areata. Sequencing relied on a cDNA template that was reverse transcribed from extracted RNA. Libraries were prepared by immunoSEQ multiplex PCR; TCRdb keeps only in-frame clonotypes and omits some of them. The sample records about 130,000 clones, about 60% being singletons. Sequences were derived from CD4+ T cells sorted from blood, sampled at week 0. The receptors come from a human donor with alopecia areata.

With regard to this clone: A read error may be the cause here, since a much bigger clone is one base away. This chain connects TRBV6-6 to TRBJ2-2; 7 bases match TRBD2. The CDR3 spans 13 residues. Germline CDR1 MNHNY, CDR2 SVGAGI (reference sequence). Losses at the gene ends were 8 bases for V and 0 bases for J; bases not matched to a gene: 0. The DNA of the CDR3 is TGTGCCAGCGGGGGGGCGAACACCGGGGAGCTGTTTTTT. Translation gives CASGGANTGELFF.

This clone was observed a few times. The J gene is TRBJ1-3, the V gene TRBV18, with TRBD1 matching 8 bases. J gave up 4 bases and V 5 bases, and 7 bases lay outside the gene matches. The CDR3 spans 15 residues. CDR1 and CDR2 (germline): KGHSH, LQKENI. CDR3 residues: CASSSGQGSGNTIYF. DNA for the CDR3: TGTGCCAGCTCATCCGGACAGGGTTCCGGAAACACCATATATTTT.